The present TCR beta chain was sequenced within a study of cytomegalovirus exposure and HLA in healthy donors. Study-level results: Sequencing depth roughly uniform across donors was assumed in presence/absence analyses. Whilst most TCR sequences proved rare, a subset of public TCRs occurred across many donors.

As for the donors, each was a healthy bone marrow donor. About this clone: Its antigen is unknown.

The PCR ran on 60 Vbeta and 13 Jbeta primers. TCRdb's table, derived via immunoSEQ multiplex PCR, lists solely in-frame clones and lacks some. The sample shows about 72,000 clones, around three quarters of them seen only once. V lost 6 bases to trimming and J lost 4 bases, with 10 bases between them. There are 13 residues in the CDR3. Germline V gene data show CDR1 as SGHTA and CDR2 as FQGTGA. The TCR comes from a man in his forties or fifties in good health and CMV-seronegative. The V gene is TRBV7-3, the J gene TRBJ1-3, with a weak D call TRBD1 (6 bases). Sequencing input: PBMCs. The CDR3: CASRADSGNTIYF. The CDR3, as DNA: TGTGCCAGCAGAGCGGACAGCGGAAACACCATATATTTT.